This T cell receptor (beta chain) originates from a study of T cell responses to AZD1222 COVID-19 vaccine. Using immunoSEQ multiplex PCR, the repertoire was profiled, and TCRdb retains in-frame clones only, with some absent. The sample lists over 75,000 clones, 85% to 90% occurring once. The V gene lost 0 bases and the J gene lost 5 bases, with 16 bases spanning the gap. The CDR3 is made up of 16 amino acids. CDR1 is ENHRY and CDR2 is SYGVKD in the germline V gene. The clonotype was recovered from an adult who received the AZD1222 COVID-19 vaccine. This chain joins TRBV10-3 and TRBJ1-1; unclear D gene. The sequencing here drew on peripheral blood, taken 28 days after the second AZD1222 dose. CDR3 amino acids: CAISESNAGVVTEAFF. CDR3 bases: TGTGCCATCAGTGAGTCGAATGCCGGGGTGGTGACTGAAGCTTTCTTT.